This record covers a single T cell receptor (beta chain). The data stem from a study of cytomegalovirus exposure and HLA in healthy donors. Looked up from germline, CDR1 is SGHNT and CDR2 is YYREEE (reference sequence). V was clipped by 4 bases and J by 5 bases; unmatched bases: 7. The CDR3 consists of 14 residues. 13 Jbeta primers and 60 Vbeta primers were used for the PCR. Sequencing used immunoSEQ multiplex PCR; TCRdb keeps in-frame clones, though not all of them. The sample carries some 180,000 clones, just under 80% recorded once. The sequence derives from a female donor in good health and CMV-seronegative. V usage is TRBV5-4 and J usage is TRBJ2-5, with 8 positions matching TRBD2. Source material: PBMCs. CDR3 protein: CASSVPGGGETQYF. CDR3 coding DNA: TGTGCCAGCAGCGTCCCCGGCGGGGGGGAGACCCAGTACTTC.